A single sample gave rise to the 19 T cell receptor beta chains below, sequenced in a study of blood T cell repertoires in COVID-19 (dated by TCRdb to 2018 to 2021). The method was the immunoSEQ multiplex PCR assay. This is the immuneACCESS table as TCRdb keeps it, with only in-frame sequences that have V and J called. A part of the clones is gone; compared with another copy, unresolved V genes explain less than half, and the rest is unexplained. This sample holds just under 150,000 clones; approximately 80% were observed only once. Together, the top ten hold about 5.1% of the sample. Material: peripheral blood. The receptors were sampled from a human donor in a cohort sampled during active COVID-19.

The chain couples TRBV5-1 to TRBJ2-3; D is perhaps TRBD2 (6 bases). CDR1 SGHRS and CDR2 YFSETQ come from the germline V gene. The CDR3 is 17 residues long. Trimming took off 6 bases at V and 0 bases at J, with 20 bases between the two ends. The chain's CDR3 is CASTLWRAGTSTDTQYF. CDR3 nucleotide sequence: TGCGCCAGCACCCTCTGGCGGGCTGGGACTAGCACAGATACGCAGTATTTT.

The rearrangement links TRBV7-2 to TRBJ2-1, with 8 bases matching TRBD2. This CDR3 contains 17 residues. The germline CDR1 and CDR2 sequences are SGHTA and FQGNSA. V was pared by 6 bases and J by 9 bases, with 19 bases of the junction left unmatched. CDR3 sequence reads: CASSKSGSRRGEGEQFF. The CDR3, as DNA: TGTGCCAGCAGTAAAAGCGGGAGCAGGAGGGGAGAGGGTGAGCAGTTCTTC.

This rearrangement joins TRBV30 to TRBJ1-6; D remains unclear. Germline-derived CDR1 and CDR2 are GTSNPN and SVGIG (reference sequence). V lost 2 bases and J lost 9, with 17 bases in between. The CDR3 is 15 residues long. CDR3 loop: CAWSPIDIFGSPLHF. CDR3 nucleotide sequence: TGTGCCTGGAGTCCGATCGACATTTTTGGTTCACCCCTCCACTTT.

The chain combines TRBV6-5 with TRBJ2-5; 7 bases are a match to TRBD1. Germline loops: CDR1 MNHEY, CDR2 SVGAGI. The CDR3 contains 16 residues. The junction had 6 bases not matched to a gene; V was cut back by 1 base and J by 1 base. CDR3 sequence (DNA): TGTGCCAGCAGTTACTACCAGGGGGAGATCCAAGAGACCCAGTACTTC. Translated: CASSYYQGEIQETQYF.

The chain combines TRBV4-2 with TRBJ2-3, with TRBD2 matching 10 bases. V shed 5 bases, J shed 10 bases, and the junction held 18 bases outside the gene matches. Germline CDR1 LGHNA, CDR2 YNFKEQ. The CDR3 contains 17 residues. CDR3 amino acids: CASSFGTSELAVGSQYF. In DNA, the CDR3 is TGTGCCAGCAGCTTCGGGACTAGCGAACTCGCCGTAGGGTCGCAGTATTTT.

The chain carries TRBV10-3 and TRBJ2-2, with 7 bases aligning to TRBD1. The germline V gene encodes CDR1 ENHRY and CDR2 SYGVKD. The length of the CDR3 is 13 residues. J lost 1 base, V lost 7 bases, and 0 bases had no gene match. This CDR3 is CAITGGNTGELFF. CDR3 bases: TGTGCCATCACAGGGGGGAACACCGGGGAGCTGTTTTTT.

The chain uses TRBV11-2 and TRBJ1-5; D gene unclear. The CDR3 totals 13 residues. The germline V gene has CDR1 SGHAT and CDR2 FQNNGV. Trimming left V 0 bases short and J 7 bases short, with 7 bases between. CDR3 coding DNA: TGTGCCAGCAGCTTAGATCCGGGGCAGCCCCAGCATTTT. Amino acid sequence: CASSLDPGQPQHF. The variable domain in full, with the rest retrieved from reference TRBV11-2 and TRBJ1-5, is EAGVAQSPRYKIIEKRQSVAFWCNPISGHATLYWYQQILGQGPKLLIQFQNNGVVDDSQLPKDRFSAERLKGVDSTLKIQPAKLEDSAVYLCASSLDPGQPQHFGDGTRLSIL.

The table lists this clone with a few counts. The CDR3 coding sequence is TGTGCCAGCAGTTGGTCTTGGGCAGCAGGTCAGCCCCAGCATTTT. Its protein is CASSWSWAAGQPQHF. This sequence joins TRBV28 and TRBJ1-5, with D unclear. V lost 4 bases and J lost 6, with 16 bases in between. CDR1 and CDR2 (germline): MDHEN, SYDVKM. The CDR3 runs to 15 residues.

This clone was seen a handful of times. This chain links TRBV2 with TRBJ2-7, with 10 positions matching TRBD1. Germline CDR1 and CDR2: SNHLY and FYNNEI. J was trimmed by 0 bases and V by 4 bases; bases with no gene match: 3. This CDR3 has 15 residues. The CDR3 sequence: CASSGDRGLSYEQYF. The CDR3 region has the DNA TGTGCCAGCAGTGGGGACAGGGGTCTCTCCTACGAGCAGTACTTC.

The chain combines TRBV2 with TRBJ2-5; 8 nucleotides match TRBD2. The CDR3 has 15 amino acids. CDR1 and CDR2 from the germline V gene are SNHLY and FYNNEI. J gave up 5 bases and V 6 bases, and 11 bases lay outside the gene matches. Written as DNA, the CDR3 is TGTGCCAGCAGCGACGGGGGGGCCGGTCGGGAGACCCAGTACTTC. Its translation is CASSDGGAGRETQYF.

The chain couples TRBV6-1 to TRBJ1-6, with D unclear. This CDR3 comprises 16 residues. The germline V gene encodes CDR1 MNHNS and CDR2 SASEGT. Between the trimmed V and J ends, which lost 4 bases and 7 bases, there was a span of 17 bases. The CDR3 coding sequence is TGTGCCAGCAGTGCTGCCTCACCATGGGCCAATTCACCCCTCCACTTT. This gives the protein CASSAASPWANSPLHF.

A single count supports this clone. This chain uses TRBV30 with TRBJ1-1; D possibly corresponds to TRBD1 (5 bases). Germline V gene sequence: CDR1 GTSNPN, CDR2 SVGIG (reference sequence). The CDR3 is 15 residues long. Trimming left V 0 bases short and J 2 bases short, with 13 bases between. CDR3 sequence reads: CAWSVGWQGNTEAFF. In DNA form, the CDR3 reads TGTGCCTGGAGTGTAGGTTGGCAGGGTAACACTGAAGCTTTCTTT.

This chain links TRBV5-4 with TRBJ2-1, with a tentative D call TRBD2 (6 bases). The CDR3 has 15 residues. In germline, CDR1 is SGHNT, CDR2 YYREEE (reference sequence). Between the trimmed V and J ends, which lost 4 bases and 7 bases, there was a span of 18 bases. CDR3 in amino acids: CASSPTSSYRNEQFF. DNA for the CDR3: TGTGCCAGCAGCCCGACTAGTTCCTACAGGAATGAGCAGTTCTTC.

This rearrangement joins TRBV19 to TRBJ2-3, with 13 bases lining up with TRBD2. Germline CDR1 LNHDA, CDR2 SQIVND (reference sequence). CDR3 length: 17 residues. With V trimmed by 5 bases and J by 2 bases, 7 bases remained unmatched. This CDR3 reads CASSPRTSGGVTDTQYF. CDR3 nucleotides: TGTGCCAGTAGTCCTCGGACTAGCGGGGGAGTCACAGATACGCAGTATTTT.

The rearrangement joins TRBV6-5 to TRBJ2-3, with D perhaps TRBD2 (7 bases). Germline CDR1 and CDR2: MNHEY and SVGAGI. There are 15 residues in the CDR3. V lost 4 bases to trimming and J lost 0 bases, with 11 bases between them. CDR3 in DNA: TGTGCCAGCAGTTGGGGGGGCTCTAGCACAGATACGCAGTATTTT. It codes for CASSWGGSSTDTQYF.

The rearrangement uses TRBV29-1 and TRBJ2-3, with 8 bases that match TRBD2. In germline, CDR1 is SQVTM, CDR2 ANQGSEA. V dropped 0 bases and J dropped 2; count of bases not matched to a gene: 7. This CDR3 is built from 16 residues. CDR3 region: CSVEDGLAGSTDTQYF. In nucleotides, the CDR3 is TGCAGCGTTGAAGACGGACTAGCAGGATCCACAGATACGCAGTATTTT.

This chain links TRBV11-3 with TRBJ2-1, with D possibly TRBD2 on 7 matching bases. This CDR3 spans 17 amino acids. The V end was cut by 1 base, the J end by 6 bases, with 19 bases between. Germline values: CDR1 SGHNT, CDR2 YENEEA. Here the CDR3 reads CASSLGGGGPLGNEQFF. In nucleotides, the CDR3 is TGTGCCAGCAGCTTAGGAGGGGGGGGACCCCTGGGCAATGAGCAGTTCTTC.

V and J are TRBV7-8 and TRBJ2-7, with a possible D match to TRBD2 (5 bases). V was trimmed by 6 bases and J by 3 bases, leaving 21 bases between them. Germline lookup yields CDR1 SGHVS and CDR2 FQNEAQ. This CDR3 is 16 amino acids long. As DNA, the CDR3 is TGTGCCAGCAGACTCCAAACGGGGTTCATCCTCTACGAGCAGTACGTC. This encodes CASRLQTGFILYEQYV.

The gene calls are TRBV7-2 and TRBJ1-5, with D uncertain. The length of the CDR3 is 16 residues. With 0 bases removed from V and 6 bases from J, the gap between germline ends came to 15 bases. The germline V gene encodes CDR1 SGHTA and CDR2 FQGNSA. The CDR3 loop is CASSLAIGSKGQPQHF. Written as DNA, the CDR3 is TGTGCCAGCAGCTTAGCGATCGGGAGTAAGGGTCAGCCCCAGCATTTT.